Shown below are 5 T cell receptor beta chains from a single sample sequenced in a study of control samples from healthy donors and cancer patients. The table came from immunoSEQ multiplex PCR; TCRdb's copy has only in-frame clones and leaves some out. Of about 130,000 clones in the sample, about 90% were seen once. The source material was blood. The origin of the receptors is a woman between 45 and 65 years old in good health.

This chain links TRBV3-1 (or the pseudogene TRBV3-2) with TRBJ2-3; the D gene is possibly TRBD1 (6 bases). There are 12 residues in the CDR3. Trimming left V 4 bases short and J 8 bases short, with 10 bases between. Germline CDR1 reads LGHDT; CDR2 reads YNNKEL (reference sequence). The CDR3 DNA sequence: TGTGCCAGCAGCCCAGGACAGACTACGCAGTATTTT. It yields the protein CASSPGQTTQYF.

The chain recombines TRBV28 with TRBJ1-5; D is possibly TRBD1 (6 bases). V lost 5 bases and J lost 2, with 16 bases in between. The CDR3 has 16 residues. Germline values: CDR1 MDHEN, CDR2 SYDVKM. CDR3 in amino acids: CASSGTGGLGNQPQHF. Written as DNA, the CDR3 is TGTGCCAGCAGTGGTACGGGGGGGCTTGGCAATCAGCCCCAGCATTTT.

CDR3 nucleotide sequence: TGTGCCAGTAGTATTACCGGACAGGGACTCCTAGGAAACACCATATATTTT. Its protein product is CASSITGQGLLGNTIYF. This rearrangement joins TRBV19 to TRBJ1-3, with 8 bases matching TRBD1. Germline-derived CDR1 and CDR2 are LNHDA and SQIVND (reference sequence). After removal of 3 bases from V and 4 bases from J, the junction contained 11 bases not matched to a gene. This CDR3 is built from 17 residues.

The CDR3 here is CASSQEVYEGDEQYF. CDR3 nucleotide sequence: TGTGCCAGCAGCCAAGAAGTTTACGAGGGCGACGAGCAGTACTTC. This rearrangement joins TRBV3-1 (or the pseudogene TRBV3-2) to TRBJ2-7, with D possibly being TRBD2 (5 bases). V shed 0 bases and J shed 5 bases, with 14 bases lying between them. Per the germline V gene, CDR1 is LGHDT and CDR2 is YNNKEL (reference sequence). The CDR3 consists of 15 residues.

The sample holds one count of this clone. CDR3 in amino acids: CASRNGPANSPLHF. DNA of the CDR3: TGTGCCAGCAGAAATGGCCCAGCTAATTCACCCCTCCACTTT. The V and J genes are TRBV2 and TRBJ1-6; D not certain. This CDR3 comprises 14 residues. V was pared by 6 bases and J by 6 bases, with 12 bases between. CDR1 SNHLY and CDR2 FYNNEI come from the germline V gene.